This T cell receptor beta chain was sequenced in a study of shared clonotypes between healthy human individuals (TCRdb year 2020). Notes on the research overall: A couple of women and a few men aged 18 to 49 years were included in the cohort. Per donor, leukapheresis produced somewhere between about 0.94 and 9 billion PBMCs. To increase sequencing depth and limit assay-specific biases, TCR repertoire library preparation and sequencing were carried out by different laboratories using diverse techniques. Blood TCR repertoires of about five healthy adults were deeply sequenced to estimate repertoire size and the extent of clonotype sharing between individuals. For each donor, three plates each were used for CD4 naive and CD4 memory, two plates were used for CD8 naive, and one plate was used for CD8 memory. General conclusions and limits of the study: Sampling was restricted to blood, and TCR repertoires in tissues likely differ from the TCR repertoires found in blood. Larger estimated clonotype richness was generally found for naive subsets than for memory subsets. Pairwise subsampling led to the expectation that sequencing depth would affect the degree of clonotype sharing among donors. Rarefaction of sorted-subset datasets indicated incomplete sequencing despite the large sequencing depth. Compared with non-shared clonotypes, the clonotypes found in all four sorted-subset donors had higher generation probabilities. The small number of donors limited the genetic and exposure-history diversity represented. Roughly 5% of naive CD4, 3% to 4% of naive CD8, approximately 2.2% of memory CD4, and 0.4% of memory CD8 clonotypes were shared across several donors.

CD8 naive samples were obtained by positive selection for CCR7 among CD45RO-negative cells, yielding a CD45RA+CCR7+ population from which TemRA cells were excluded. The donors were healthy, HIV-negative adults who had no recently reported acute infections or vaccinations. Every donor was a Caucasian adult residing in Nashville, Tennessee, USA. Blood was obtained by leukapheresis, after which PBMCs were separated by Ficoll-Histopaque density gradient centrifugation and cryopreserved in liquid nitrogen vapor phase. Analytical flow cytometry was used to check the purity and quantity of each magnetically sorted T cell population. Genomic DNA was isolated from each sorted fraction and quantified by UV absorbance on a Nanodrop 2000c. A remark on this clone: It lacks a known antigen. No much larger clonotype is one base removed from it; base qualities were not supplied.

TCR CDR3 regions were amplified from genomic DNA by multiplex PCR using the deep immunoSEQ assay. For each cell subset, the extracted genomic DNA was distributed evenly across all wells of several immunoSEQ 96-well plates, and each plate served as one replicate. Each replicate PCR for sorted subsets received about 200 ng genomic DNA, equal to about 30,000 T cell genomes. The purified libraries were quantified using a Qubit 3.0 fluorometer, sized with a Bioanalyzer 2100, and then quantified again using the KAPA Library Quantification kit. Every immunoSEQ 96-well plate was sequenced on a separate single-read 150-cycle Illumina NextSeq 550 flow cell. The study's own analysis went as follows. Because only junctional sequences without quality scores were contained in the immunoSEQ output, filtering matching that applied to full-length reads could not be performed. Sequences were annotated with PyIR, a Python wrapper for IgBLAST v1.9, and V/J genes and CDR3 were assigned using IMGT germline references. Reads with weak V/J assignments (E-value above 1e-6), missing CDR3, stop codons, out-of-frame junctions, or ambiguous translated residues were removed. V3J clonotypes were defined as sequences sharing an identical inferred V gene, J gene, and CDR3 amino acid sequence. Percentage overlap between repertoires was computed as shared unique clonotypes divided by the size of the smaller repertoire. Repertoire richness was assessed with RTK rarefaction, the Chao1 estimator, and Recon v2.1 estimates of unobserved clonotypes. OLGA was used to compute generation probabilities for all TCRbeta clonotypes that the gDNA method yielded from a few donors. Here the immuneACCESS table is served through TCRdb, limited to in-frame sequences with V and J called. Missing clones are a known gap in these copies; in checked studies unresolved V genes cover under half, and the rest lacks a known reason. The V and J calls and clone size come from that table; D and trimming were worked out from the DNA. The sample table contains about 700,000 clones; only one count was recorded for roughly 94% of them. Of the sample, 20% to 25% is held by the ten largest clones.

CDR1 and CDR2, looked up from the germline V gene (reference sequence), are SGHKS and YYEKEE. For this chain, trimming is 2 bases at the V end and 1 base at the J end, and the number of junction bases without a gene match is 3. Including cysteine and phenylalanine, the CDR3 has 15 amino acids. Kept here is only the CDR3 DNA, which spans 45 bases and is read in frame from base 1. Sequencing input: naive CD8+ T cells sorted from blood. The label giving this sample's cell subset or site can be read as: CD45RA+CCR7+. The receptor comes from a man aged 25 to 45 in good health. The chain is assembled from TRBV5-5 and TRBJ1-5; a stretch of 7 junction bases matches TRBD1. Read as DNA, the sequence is TGTGCCAGCAGCTTAGAGGGGGCAAGCAATCAGCCCCAGCATTTT. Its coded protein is CASSLEGASNQPQHF.